The clone carrying this T cell receptor beta chain was counted between two and nine times. Its antigen is as yet unknown. A single record per CDR3 protein comes from TCRdb applying MiXCR to the multiplex PCR reads. The table has around 170,000 distinct CDR3 sequences, 30% to 35% seen once. This entry is derived from a study of breast tumors, draining lymph nodes, adjacent tissues. This CDR3 has 18 amino acids. Germline lookup yields CDR1 SGHAT and CDR2 FQNNGV. V lost 5 bases to trimming and J lost 7 bases; unmatched junction nucleotides: 18. Samples came from axillary lymph nodes draining the breast cancer. Study-level points and caveats: Data fit most tumor T cells coming from lymph node, expanding in tumor. Tumor repertoires ranked between lymph nodes and nontumor tissue in diversity, with V and J gene preferences.

The chain is built from TRBV11-2 and TRBJ2-1; TRBD1 matches 9 bases. Sequenced sample: axillary lymph node tissue. The clonotype comes from a female donor with breast cancer. Some clones in this sample may be carry-over from other donors' samples. CDR3 bases: TGTGCCAGCAGCCTCGGACCAACAGGGGGCACTGGTTTAAATGAGCAGTTCTTC. Translating it yields CASSLGPTGGTGLNEQFF.